This T cell receptor (beta chain) was recovered during a study of blood T cell repertoires in COVID-19. The CDR3 covers 14 residues. Trimming removed 2 bases from V and 6 bases from J; junction bases left unmatched: 5. Germline V lookup: CDR1 MDHEN, CDR2 SYDVKM. Profiling relied on immunoSEQ multiplex PCR, and the TCRdb table lists in-frame clones only, not all of them. This table has around 450,000 clones, roughly nine tenths appearing once. The sequence came from a woman younger than 35 who had recovered from COVID-19. The sample taken for sequencing was PBMCs or T cells enriched from blood (not recorded which). This sequence joins TRBV28 and TRBJ1-2; 8 nucleotides line up with TRBD1. CDR3 protein: CASSLMDRVNGYTF. CDR3 coding DNA: TGTGCCAGCAGTTTAATGGACAGGGTGAATGGCTACACCTTC.